Listed here are 19 T cell receptor beta chains from one sample, sequenced in a study of CD8 T cells in ankylosing spondylitis. TCRdb recomputed calls from the 5' RACE reads with MiXCR, one row per CDR3 protein. The sample has about 190,000 distinct CDR3 sequences, over 10% seen once. The material sequenced was blood, either unsorted or a sorted T cell fraction (not recorded which). These receptors all come from a female donor with ankylosing spondylitis or in good health (not recorded which).

At least ten counts were recorded for this clonotype. This rearrangement joins TRBV20-1 to TRBJ1-1, with no clear D. CDR1 and CDR2 (germline): DFQATT, SNEGSKA (reference sequence). The CDR3 is made up of 10 amino acids. Trimming took 6 bases from V and 10 from J, leaving 12 bases between them. The DNA of the CDR3 is TGCAGTGCCTTGGATCGGGGAGCTTTCTTT. Amino acids: CSALDRGAFF.

On this clonotype: A much larger clone is a single base away; this may be a read error. The chain employs TRBV5-1 and TRBJ1-4; a weak D match, TRBD1 (6 bases). There are 14 residues in the CDR3. Germline-derived CDR1 and CDR2 are SGHRS and YFSETQ. CDR3 in DNA: TGCGCCAACAGCTTTCCCGAGGGGGATGAAAAACTGTTTTTT. Protein sequence: CANSFPEGDEKLFF.

This clonotype was seen many times. The gene calls are TRBV25-1 and TRBJ1-4; D is perhaps TRBD1 (5 bases). Trimming cost V 0 bases and J 8 bases, with 13 bases left between them. This CDR3 spans 15 amino acids. Per germline, CDR1 MGHDK and CDR2 SYGVNS. CDR3 sequence: CASSEYRGSKEKLFF. The CDR3 DNA is TGTGCCAGCAGTGAATACCGGGGGTCGAAGGAAAAACTGTTTTTT.

This clonotype was seen repeatedly, ten times or more. This chain connects TRBV20-1 to TRBJ1-4; 7 positions match TRBD1. Losses at the gene ends were 3 bases for V and 6 bases for J; bases not matched to a gene: 7. Germline V lookup: CDR1 DFQATT, CDR2 SNEGSKA (reference sequence). There are 14 residues in the CDR3. The CDR3: CSARDSTGYEKLFF. The DNA of the CDR3 is TGCAGTGCTAGGGACTCGACAGGGTATGAAAAACTGTTTTTT.

In regard to this clonotype: A much larger clone differs from this one at a single base, so this may be a read error. V gene TRBV24-1 combines with J gene TRBJ2-1; either TRBD1 or TRBD2 may fit D (7 bases each). CDR1 is KGHDR and CDR2 is SFDVKD in the germline V gene. The CDR3 has 12 amino acids. The CDR3 DNA reads TGTGCCATCAGTCGGGAGGACAGGGAGCAGTTCTTC. Amino acid sequence: CAISREDREQFF.

This clonotype came up many times. The V and J genes are TRBV7-2 and TRBJ2-3; 7 nucleotides line up with TRBD1. The CDR3 length is 15 residues. The V gene's germline CDR1 is SGHTA and CDR2 FQGNSA. Trimming took 7 bases from V and 2 from J; bases not matched to a gene: 9. The CDR3 sequence is CASTQGVFFTDTQYF. In DNA form, the CDR3 reads TGTGCCAGCACCCAGGGGGTTTTCTTCACAGATACGCAGTATTTT.

The chain joins TRBV9 to TRBJ1-2, with D possibly matching TRBD1 (5 bases). Germline values: CDR1 SGDLS, CDR2 YYNGEE. The CDR3 loop spans 16 amino acids. Trimming pared 3 bases from V and 2 bases from J, leaving 17 bases between. In nucleotides, the CDR3 is TGTGCCAGCAGCGGGGGCCCCCCGGGGGGAAACTATGGCTACACCTTC. Translated, it gives CASSGGPPGGNYGYTF.

A word on this clonotype: A junction end diverges from the germline sequence, so it may reflect a read error. The chain recombines TRBV7-8 with TRBJ2-3; TRBD2 might be the D (6 bases). Germline CDR1 SGHVS, CDR2 FQNEAQ. The CDR3 consists of 17 residues. The CDR3 here is CASSLMVAVSSTGTQYF. DNA for the CDR3: TGTGCCAGCAGCTTAATGGTAGCGGTTTCTAGCACAGGTACGCAGTATTTT.

This clonotype has at least ten counts. The chain recombines TRBV7-2 with TRBJ1-2, with unresolved D. V dropped 4 bases and J dropped 3 bases, with 12 bases sitting between them. Per germline, CDR1 SGHTA and CDR2 FQGNSA. The CDR3 spans 14 residues. Written as DNA, the CDR3 is TGTGCCAGCAGCTCCCCGGGCCGGCACTATGGCTACACCTTC. It is translated as CASSSPGRHYGYTF.

This clonotype has a handful of counts. The chain carries TRBV28 and TRBJ1-4; no clear D gene. The CDR3 is 16 amino acids. Germline V gives CDR1 MDHEN, CDR2 SYDVKM. Trimming cost V 4 bases and J 3 bases, with 15 bases left between them. CDR3 nucleotides: TGTGCCAGCAGTTCTTACGACGGACTCGCTAATGAAAAACTGTTTTTT. Translation: CASSSYDGLANEKLFF.

This clonotype was detected ten times or more. This chain links TRBV21-1 with TRBJ2-7; TRBD2, as called in the table, went unchecked against the DNA. TRBV21-1 is noted as a pseudogene. This CDR3 contains 16 residues. DNA of the CDR3: TGTGCCAGCAGCGGGAGGTCCTTTACCTCCTCCTACGAGCAGTACTTC. It translates to CASSGRSFTSSYEQYF.

The rearrangement joins TRBV7-2 to TRBJ2-3, with 7 bases that match TRBD2. V lost 2 bases to trimming and J lost 6 bases; unmatched junction nucleotides: 5. Germline values: CDR1 SGHTA, CDR2 FQGNSA. The CDR3 runs 14 residues. The CDR3 region has the DNA TGTGCCAGCAGCTTATTTGCGGGAGCGGATACGCAGTATTTT. Translating gives CASSLFAGADTQYF. Complete variable domain (other parts from reference TRBV7-2 and TRBJ2-3): GAGVSQSPSNKVTEKGKDVELRCDPISGHTALYWYRQSLGQGLEFLIYFQGNSAPDKSGLPSDRFSAERTGGSVSTLTIQRTQQEDSAVYLCASSLFAGADTQYFGPGTRLTVL.

The table lists this clonotype with many counts. This chain uses TRBV5-1 with TRBJ2-7; tentatively, D is TRBD2 (5 bases). V was clipped by 4 bases and J by 4 bases, with 21 bases between them. Germline V CDR1 and CDR2: SGHRS, YFSETQ. The CDR3 totals 16 residues. The CDR3 reads CASSPRRALGVYEQYF. The CDR3, as DNA: TGCGCCAGCAGCCCACGTAGAGCCCTCGGGGTATACGAGCAGTACTTC. Supplemented by reference TRBV5-1 and TRBJ2-7, the full variable domain reads KAGVTQTPRYLIKTRGQQVTLSCSPISGHRSVSWYQQTPGQGLQFLFEYFSETQRNKGNFPGRFSGRQFSNSRSEMNVSTLELGDSALYLCASSPRRALGVYEQYFGPGTRLTVT.

To note about this clonotype: A much larger clonotype is one base distant, so this may be a read error. V and J are TRBV10-3 and TRBJ2-5; maybe TRBD1 (5 bases). From germline, CDR1 is ENHRY and CDR2 SYGVKD. Trimming pared 2 bases from V and 7 bases from J, leaving 5 bases between. This CDR3 comprises 11 residues. The DNA of the CDR3 is TGTGCCATCAGTGAGCAGGGGACCCAGTACTTC. Protein sequence: CAISEQGTQYF.

Many counts were recorded for this clonotype. V gene TRBV4-1 combines with J gene TRBJ2-3; D gene unclear. The ends were cut back, 4 bases at V and 1 base at J, with 15 bases in the middle. The CDR3 runs to 16 residues. CDR1 MGHRA and CDR2 YSYEKL come from the germline V gene. CDR3 in amino acids: CASSPPVGVGTDTQYF. CDR3 nucleotide sequence: TGCGCCAGCAGCCCCCCTGTTGGGGTTGGCACAGATACGCAGTATTTT.

This clonotype was counted a few times. The chain employs TRBV5-1 and TRBJ2-1, with D possibly being TRBD1 or TRBD2 (5 bases each). With 4 bases removed from V and 0 bases from J, the gap between germline ends came to 11 bases. CDR1 and CDR2 (germline): SGHRS, YFSETQ. The CDR3 length is 15 residues. The CDR3 DNA follows: TGCGCCAGCAGCCGGACCGGGACCTCCTACAATGAGCAGTTCTTC. Protein product: CASSRTGTSYNEQFF.

The chain uses TRBV7-9 and TRBJ2-1; D is perhaps TRBD1 (6 bases). The CDR3 is made up of 16 amino acids. V lost 1 base, J lost 10 bases, and 20 bases lay in between. In germline, CDR1 is SEHNR, CDR2 FQNEAQ (reference sequence). The CDR3 reads CASSLVGRHWTVEQFF. In nucleotides, the CDR3 is TGTGCCAGCAGCTTAGTAGGGCGACACTGGACAGTGGAGCAGTTCTTC.

In its sample, this clonotype was seen many times. The chain combines TRBV11-2 with TRBJ2-1; D is unresolved. CDR1 and CDR2 (germline): SGHAT, FQNNGV. Trimming took off 3 bases at V and 6 bases at J, with 15 bases between the two ends. The CDR3 totals 15 residues. CDR3: CASSFMPKSTNEQFF. The CDR3 DNA follows: TGTGCCAGCAGCTTTATGCCGAAGAGCACCAATGAGCAGTTCTTC.

The table lists this clonotype with many counts. The chain combines TRBV6-1 with TRBJ2-5; 7 positions match TRBD1. Unmatched junction bases numbered 7, after V lost 4 bases and J lost 2 bases. This CDR3 region has 15 residues. CDR1 MNHNS and CDR2 SASEGT come from the germline V gene. Here the CDR3 reads CASSAMGQPQETQYF. CDR3 sequence (DNA): TGTGCCAGCAGTGCCATGGGACAGCCACAAGAGACCCAGTACTTC.